Shown below are 18 T cell receptor beta chains from a single sample sequenced in a study of glioma-infiltrating T cells after dendritic cell vaccination. Time point reported: after dendritic cell vaccination, including at tumor progression/relapse. Some clones are missing from TCRdb's copy, which holds only in-frame ones; the method was immunoSEQ multiplex PCR. The repertoire includes roughly 100,000 clones, around 87% of them detected once, and around 2.6% sits in the top ten. This sample comprised blood, obtained after dendritic cell vaccination. The receptors derive from a human donor with glioblastoma.

The genes are TRBV10-3 and TRBJ1-3; D uncertain. Germline CDR1 is ENHRY and CDR2 is SYGVKD. V lost 3 bases and J lost 7, with 7 bases in between. This CDR3 region has 12 residues. The CDR3 reads CAISEEANTIYF. The CDR3 nucleotides are TGTGCCATCAGTGAAGAGGCCAACACCATATATTTT.

The rearrangement joins TRBV6-1 to TRBJ2-2; possibly TRBD1 for D (5 bases). Germline loops: CDR1 MNHNS, CDR2 SASEGT. The CDR3 contains 15 residues. Trimming removed 4 bases at V and 5 bases at J, with 14 bases between. CDR3 nucleotide sequence: TGTGCCAGCAGTGTCAGCAGGGATTGGACCGGGGAGCTGTTTTTT. This gives the protein CASSVSRDWTGELFF.

The V call is TRBV18, the J call TRBJ2-5; TRBD1 matches at 12 bases. CDR1 and CDR2 (germline): KGHSH, LQKENI. V trimming: 3 bases; J trimming: 5 bases; junction bases outside the gene matches: 7. The CDR3 has 16 residues. For the CDR3, the DNA is TGTGCCAGCTCACCGGGACAGGGGGCGCGAGGGGAGACCCAGTACTTC. It codes for CASSPGQGARGETQYF. The whole variable domain, filled in from reference TRBV18 and TRBJ2-5, reads NAGVMQNPRHLVRRRGQEARLRCSPMKGHSHVYWYRQLPEEGLKFMVYLQKENIIDESGMPKERFSAEFPKEGPSILRIQQVVRGDSAAYFCASSPGQGARGETQYFGPGTRLLVL.

The chain has TRBV2 and TRBJ2-3, with 8 nucleotides matching TRBD1. Germline V CDR1 and CDR2: SNHLY, FYNNEI. This CDR3 is 14 amino acids long. Trimming took 5 bases from V and 4 from J; bases not matched to a gene: 5. CDR3 sequence: CASSSDRGADTQYF. CDR3 coding DNA: TGTGCCAGCAGTTCCGACAGGGGTGCAGATACGCAGTATTTT. Full variable domain (rest looked up from reference TRBV2 and TRBJ2-3): EPEVTQTPSHQVTQMGQEVILRCVPISNHLYFYWYRQILGQKVEFLVSFYNNEISEKSEIFDDQFSVERPDGSNFTLKIRSTKLEDSAMYFCASSSDRGADTQYFGPGTRLTVL.

This chain uses TRBV4-1 with TRBJ1-2, with D possibly being TRBD1 (6 bases). CDR3 length equals 17 residues. The V end was cut by 0 bases, the J end by 4 bases, with 18 bases between. Germline CDR1 MGHRA, CDR2 YSYEKL. CDR3: CASSQDNTGLMSYGYTF. The CDR3 nucleotides read TGCGCCAGCAGCCAAGATAATACAGGGTTGATGTCCTATGGCTACACCTTC.

V is TRBV28 and J is TRBJ2-2; TRBD2 matches at 11 bases. V shed 6 bases, J shed 4 bases, and the junction held 7 bases outside the gene matches. CDR3 length equals 16 residues. From germline, CDR1 is MDHEN and CDR2 SYDVKM. This CDR3 reads CASSLHGTSGTGELFF. In nucleotides, the CDR3 is TGTGCCAGCAGCCTCCACGGGACTAGCGGCACCGGGGAGCTGTTTTTT.

The chain employs TRBV7-9 and TRBJ1-1, with D uncertain. Germline-derived CDR1 and CDR2 are SEHNR and FQNEAQ (reference sequence). CDR3 size: 13 residues. With 6 bases removed from V and 3 bases from J, the gap between germline ends came to 11 bases. The CDR3 sequence: CASSRTGHTEAFF. The CDR3 coding sequence is TGTGCCAGCAGTCGGACTGGGCACACTGAAGCTTTCTTT.

The rearrangement links TRBV5-1 to TRBJ2-5, with TRBD2 matching over 9 bases. The germline V gene encodes CDR1 SGHRS and CDR2 YFSETQ. This CDR3 is built from 17 residues. The junction had 15 bases not matched to a gene; V was cut back by 4 bases and J by 5 bases. The CDR3 nucleotides read TGCGCCAGCAGCCAAGGACTAGCGAACGTGCTGGTGGAGACCCAGTACTTC. This translates into CASSQGLANVLVETQYF.

This rearrangement joins TRBV7-2 to TRBJ1-5, with 11 bases identical to TRBD1. The CDR3 covers 15 residues. Per the germline V gene, CDR1 is SGHTA and CDR2 is FQGNSA. After removal of 5 bases from V and 6 bases from J, the junction contained 6 bases not matched to a gene. CDR3 sequence (DNA): TGTGCCAGCAGCCTTACCGGGACAGGGGGTCAGCCCCAGCATTTT. Translated, it gives CASSLTGTGGQPQHF.

In its sample, this clone was seen a few times. The chain combines TRBV9 with TRBJ2-7, with 7 nucleotides matching TRBD2. V was pared by 3 bases and J by 0 bases, with 9 bases of the junction left unmatched. Germline V lookup: CDR1 SGDLS, CDR2 YYNGEE. The length of the CDR3 is 16 residues. The CDR3 DNA sequence: TGTGCCAGCAGCGCGGGAGGCCAGACGGGCTCCTACGAGCAGTACTTC. It is translated as CASSAGGQTGSYEQYF.

The rearrangement links TRBV7-8 to TRBJ1-1, with TRBD1 matching over 8 bases. After removal of 0 bases from V and 10 bases from J, the junction contained 4 bases not matched to a gene. Germline CDR1 is SGHVS and CDR2 is FQNEAQ. The CDR3 has 13 residues. The CDR3 region has the DNA TGTGCCAGCAGCTTAGCAGGACAGGGCGGAGCTTTCTTT. Translated: CASSLAGQGGAFF.

Worth noting for this clone: An end of the junction differs from the germline gene, which may be a read error. This CDR3 is also generated by other DNA sequences in the sample. J is TRBJ1-6 and V is TRBV5-1; 8 bases line up with TRBD1. CDR1 and CDR2 (germline): SGHRS, YFSETQ. The CDR3 runs 14 residues. CDR3 region: CASSDGQGNSPLHF. CDR3 DNA: TGCGCCAGCAGTGATGGACAGGGTAATTCCCCCCTCCACTTT.

The chain employs TRBV11-1 and TRBJ1-1; D unclear. The germline V gene encodes CDR1 SGHAT and CDR2 FQDESV (reference sequence). The V and J ends lost 2 bases and 1 base respectively, with 11 bases between them. There are 15 residues in the CDR3. As DNA, the CDR3 is TGTGCCAGCAGCTTACGGGCGGCGGGGAACACTGAAGCTTTCTTT. Its translation: CASSLRAAGNTEAFF.

This chain uses TRBV15 with TRBJ2-2; a weak D match, TRBD2 (6 bases). V lost 3 bases, J lost 7 bases, and 18 bases lay in between. Germline-derived CDR1 and CDR2 are LNHNV and YYDKDF (reference sequence). The CDR3 covers 16 residues. The CDR3 sequence: CATSRGGSGVGGELFF. The CDR3 DNA reads as TGTGCCACCAGCAGGGGGGGTAGCGGAGTGGGCGGGGAGCTGTTTTTT. Drawing the rest from reference TRBV15 and TRBJ2-2, the complete variable domain is DAMVIQNPRYQVTQFGKPVTLSCSQTLNHNVMYWYQQKSSQAPKLLFHYYDKDFNNEADTPDNFQSRRPNTSFCFLDIRSPGLGDTAMYLCATSRGGSGVGGELFFGEGSRLTVL.

The gene calls are TRBV10-3 and TRBJ2-3; 11 bases are shared with TRBD2. CDR1 is ENHRY and CDR2 is SYGVKD in the germline V gene. V lost 11 bases to trimming and J lost 2 bases; unmatched junction nucleotides: 12. CDR3 length: 16 residues. CDR3 protein: CAPPAGTSGSTDTQYF. The CDR3 nucleotides are TGTGCCCCCCCGGCCGGGACTAGCGGATCCACAGATACGCAGTATTTT.

This sequence joins TRBV2 and TRBJ2-1; 9 nucleotides line up with TRBD2. The V and J ends lost 5 bases and 4 bases, in that order; junction bases with no gene match: 9. Per the germline V gene, CDR1 is SNHLY and CDR2 is FYNNEI. The CDR3 has 16 residues. The CDR3: CASSQRLAGQYNEQFF. The DNA of the CDR3 is TGTGCCAGCAGTCAGAGGCTAGCGGGACAATACAATGAGCAGTTCTTC.

The V gene is TRBV5-4, the J gene TRBJ1-2, with D hard to call. Germline V lookup: CDR1 SGHNT, CDR2 YYREEE (reference sequence). This CDR3 contains 13 residues. Trimming pared 5 bases from V and 3 bases from J, leaving 11 bases between. The CDR3 here is CASRMVGDYGYTF. The CDR3 DNA is TGTGCCAGCAGAATGGTCGGTGACTATGGCTACACCTTC.

The rearrangement links TRBV27 to TRBJ1-6; 7 bases agree with TRBD1. With 2 bases clipped from V and 9 bases from J, the junction kept 7 bases outside the gene matches. The CDR3 is 15 amino acids. Germline V CDR1 and CDR2: MNHEY, SMNVEV (reference sequence). CDR3 sequence reads: CASSLMGQGGSPLHF. The CDR3, as DNA: TGTGCCAGCAGTTTAATGGGTCAGGGGGGTTCACCCCTCCACTTT.